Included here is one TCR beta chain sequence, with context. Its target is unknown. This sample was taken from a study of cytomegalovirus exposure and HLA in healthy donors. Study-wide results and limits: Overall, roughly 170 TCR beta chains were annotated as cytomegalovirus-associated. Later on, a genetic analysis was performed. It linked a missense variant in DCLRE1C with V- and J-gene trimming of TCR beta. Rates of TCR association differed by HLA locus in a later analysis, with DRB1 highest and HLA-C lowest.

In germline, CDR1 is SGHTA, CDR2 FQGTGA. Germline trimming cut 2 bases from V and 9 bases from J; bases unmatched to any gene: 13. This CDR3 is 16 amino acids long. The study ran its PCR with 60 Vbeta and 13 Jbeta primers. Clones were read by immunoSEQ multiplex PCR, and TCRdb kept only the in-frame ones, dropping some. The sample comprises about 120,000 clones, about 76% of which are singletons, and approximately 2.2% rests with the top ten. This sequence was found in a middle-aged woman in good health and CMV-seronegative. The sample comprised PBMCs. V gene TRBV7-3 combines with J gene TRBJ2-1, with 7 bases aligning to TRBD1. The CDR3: CASSLSISQGLGEQFF. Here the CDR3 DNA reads TGTGCCAGCAGCTTATCCATATCACAGGGGCTCGGTGAGCAGTTCTTC.